One and the same sample provided the 9 T cell receptor beta chains below, sequenced in a study of cytomegalovirus exposure and HLA in healthy donors. Primers: 60 Vbeta forward and 13 Jbeta reverse. TCRdb's table, derived via immunoSEQ multiplex PCR, lists solely in-frame clones and lacks some. The sample lists about 120,000 clones; 80% were seen once. The sample consisted of PBMCs. These receptors originate from a man in his thirties or forties in good health and CMV-seropositive.

The chain carries TRBV4-1 and TRBJ1-2, with D unresolved. Trimming took 2 bases from V and 2 from J, leaving 6 bases between them. CDR1 and CDR2 (germline): MGHRA, YSYEKL. The CDR3 has 13 amino acids. The CDR3 DNA is TGCGCCAGCAGCCAACCGGGGAACTATGGCTACACCTTC. The encoded protein is CASSQPGNYGYTF.

V and J are TRBV6-5 and TRBJ1-3, with D hard to call. Germline lookup yields CDR1 MNHEY and CDR2 SVGAGI. The CDR3 runs to 13 residues. Trimming removed 0 bases at V and 4 bases at J, with 4 bases between. The CDR3 nucleotides are TGTGCCAGCAGTTACTCGAGAGGAAACACCATATATTTT. Residues: CASSYSRGNTIYF.

Turning to this clone: One end of the junction does not line up with germline, which may come from a read error. The J gene is TRBJ2-4, the V gene TRBV19; D not resolved. This CDR3 contains 15 residues. The germline V gene has CDR1 LNHDA and CDR2 SQIVND (reference sequence). Written as DNA, the CDR3 is TGTGCCAGTAGTATTACTGGGCTGGCCCAAAACAGTCAGTACTTC. It is translated as CASSITGLAQNSQYF.

The genes are TRBV28 and TRBJ2-2; possibly TRBD1 or TRBD2 for D (5 bases each). Between the trimmed V and J ends, which lost 10 bases and 7 bases, there was a span of 22 bases. The CDR3 spans 15 residues. In germline, CDR1 is MDHEN, CDR2 SYDVKM. CDR3 nucleotides: TGTGCCATCAGGGACGCCCGGGATCAACACGGGGAGCTGTTTTTT. Translation gives CAIRDARDQHGELFF.

The rearrangement links TRBV4-1 to TRBJ1-1; the match to TRBD1 covers 10 bases. The germline gives CDR1 MGHRA, CDR2 YSYEKL. Germline trimming cut 4 bases from V and 6 bases from J; bases unmatched to any gene: 8. The CDR3 spans 15 residues. CDR3: CASSPHQTGGPEAFF. Here the CDR3 DNA reads TGCGCCAGCAGCCCTCACCAGACAGGGGGCCCTGAAGCTTTCTTT.

For the CDR3, the DNA is TGTGCCAGCAGTGCCTCGGTCGGCGACTCGGGTGGCTACACCTTC. Residues: CASSASVGDSGGYTF. The chain employs TRBV6-5 and TRBJ1-2; D remains ambiguous. CDR3 length equals 15 residues. The V end was cut by 5 bases, the J end by 7 bases, with 20 bases between. CDR1 and CDR2 (germline): MNHEY, SVGAGI.

This clone was seen only a few times. The chain carries TRBV11-2 and TRBJ2-7; D remains ambiguous. V was pared by 4 bases and J by 2 bases, with 12 bases between. The germline CDR1 and CDR2 sequences are SGHAT and FQNNGV. CDR3 size: 14 residues. In DNA form, the CDR3 reads TGTGCCAGCAGCTCTCGAGGTTACGCCTACGAGCAGTACTTC. Translating gives CASSSRGYAYEQYF.

The chain employs TRBV7-3 and TRBJ1-2; maybe TRBD1 (5 bases). The CDR3 sequence is 15 residues long. Between the trimmed V and J ends, which lost 4 bases and 7 bases, there was a span of 19 bases. CDR1 is SGHTA and CDR2 is FQGTGA in the germline V gene. The CDR3 DNA is TGTGCCAGCAGCTCCACGGGGGTTCTCTTCTGTGGCTACACCTTC. It translates to CASSSTGVLFCGYTF.

The rearrangement links TRBV29-1 to TRBJ2-3; a weak D match, TRBD2 (5 bases). The germline V gene has CDR1 SQVTM and CDR2 ANQGSEA. The CDR3 has 12 residues. V gave up 2 bases and J gave up 4 bases, with 7 bases separating them. The CDR3 reads CSVELAPDTQYF. DNA for the CDR3: TGCAGCGTTGAACTAGCCCCAGATACGCAGTATTTT.